This T cell receptor (beta chain) was documented in a study of cytomegalovirus exposure and HLA in healthy donors. Study results and caveats: Trimming of TCR beta V- and J-genes showed a link, identified in a later analysis, to a missense DCLRE1C variant. Most subjects' HLA-A and HLA-B alleles were reportedly predicted from TCR beta sequences. The listing of 150 to 200 TCR beta chains classed them as cytomegalovirus-associated.

In regard to this clone: Its antigen remains unidentified.

The CDR3 extends over 18 amino acids. CDR1 and CDR2 (germline): LGHNA, YNFKEQ. The V gene end was trimmed by 3 bases and the J gene end by 5 bases; junction bases not matched to a gene: 10. Researchers ran the PCR with 60 Vbeta and 13 Jbeta primers. Sequencing used immunoSEQ multiplex PCR; TCRdb keeps in-frame clones, though not all of them. The sample gives around 200,000 clones, roughly 80% of which show up once; 1.6% is in the top ten. The sample consisted of PBMCs. The sequence derives from a woman in her late teens or twenties in good health and CMV-seronegative. This rearrangement joins TRBV4-2 to TRBJ2-5; the match to TRBD2 covers 15 bases. CDR3 coding DNA: TGTGCCAGCAGCCAGGCACGCTCCGGGACTAGCGGGAGGGAGACCCAGTACTTC. This codes for CASSQARSGTSGRETQYF.